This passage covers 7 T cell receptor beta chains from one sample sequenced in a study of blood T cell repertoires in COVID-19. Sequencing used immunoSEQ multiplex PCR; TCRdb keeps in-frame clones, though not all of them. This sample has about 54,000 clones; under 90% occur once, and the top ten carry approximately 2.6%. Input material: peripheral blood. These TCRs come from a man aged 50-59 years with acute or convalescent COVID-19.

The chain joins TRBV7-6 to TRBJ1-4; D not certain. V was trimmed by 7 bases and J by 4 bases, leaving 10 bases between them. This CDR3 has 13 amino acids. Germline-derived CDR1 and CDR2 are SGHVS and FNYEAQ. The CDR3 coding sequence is TGTGCCAGCAATGGCGGCTTTAATGAAAAACTGTTTTTT. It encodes CASNGGFNEKLFF.

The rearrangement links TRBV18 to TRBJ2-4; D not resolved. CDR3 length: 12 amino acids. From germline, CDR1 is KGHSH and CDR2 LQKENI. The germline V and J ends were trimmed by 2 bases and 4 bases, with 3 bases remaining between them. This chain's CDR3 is CASSPEKNIQYF. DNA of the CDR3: TGTGCCAGCTCACCAGAGAAAAACATTCAGTACTTC.

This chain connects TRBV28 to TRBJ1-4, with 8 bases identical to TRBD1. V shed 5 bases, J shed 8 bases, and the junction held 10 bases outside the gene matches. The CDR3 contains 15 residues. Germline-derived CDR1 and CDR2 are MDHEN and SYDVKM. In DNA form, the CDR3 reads TGTGCCAGCAGTCCCAGGGGACAGGACGGGGAAAAACTGTTTTTT. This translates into CASSPRGQDGEKLFF.

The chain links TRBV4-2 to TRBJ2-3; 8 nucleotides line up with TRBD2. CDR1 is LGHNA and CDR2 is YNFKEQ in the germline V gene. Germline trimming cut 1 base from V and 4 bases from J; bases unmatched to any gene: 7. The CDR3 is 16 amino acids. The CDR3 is CASSQVREGGADTQYF. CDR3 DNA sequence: TGTGCCAGCAGCCAAGTACGGGAGGGGGGTGCAGATACGCAGTATTTT.

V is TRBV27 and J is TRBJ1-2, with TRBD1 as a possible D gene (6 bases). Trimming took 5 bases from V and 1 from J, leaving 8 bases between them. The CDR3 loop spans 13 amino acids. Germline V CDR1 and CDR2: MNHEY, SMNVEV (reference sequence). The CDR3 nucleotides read TGTGCCAGCAGTCGGACAGTTAACTATGGCTACACCTTC. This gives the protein CASSRTVNYGYTF.

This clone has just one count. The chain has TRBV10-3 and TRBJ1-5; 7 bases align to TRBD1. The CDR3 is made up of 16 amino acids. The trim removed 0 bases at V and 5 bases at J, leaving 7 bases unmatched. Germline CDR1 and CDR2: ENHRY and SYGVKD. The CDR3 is CAISESAGGRDQPQHF. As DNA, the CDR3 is TGTGCCATCAGTGAGTCGGCAGGGGGTAGGGATCAGCCCCAGCATTTT.

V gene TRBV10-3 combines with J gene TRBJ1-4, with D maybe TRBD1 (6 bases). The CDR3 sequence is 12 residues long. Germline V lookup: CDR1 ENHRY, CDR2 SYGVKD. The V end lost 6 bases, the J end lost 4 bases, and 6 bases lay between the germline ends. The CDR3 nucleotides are TGTGCCATCAGGGACAGTAATGAAAAACTGTTTTTT. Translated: CAIRDSNEKLFF.